This is a list of T cell receptor beta chains from one sample in a study of CXCR3-negative and CXCR3-positive naive CD8 T cells. TCRdb re-called the 5' RACE reads and shows each CDR3 protein once, DNA omitted. Reported are over 100,000 distinct CDR3 sequences; the ten largest clones contain around 0.5%. Sequenced: naive CXCR3- CD8+ T cells from blood. These receptors were taken from a human donor in good health. Some clones in this sample may be carry-over from other donors' samples. CDR3s include the opening cysteine and the closing phenylalanine or tryptophan.

TRBV7-3	TRBJ2-1	CASSFRTSRYNEQFF
TRBV4-3	TRBJ2-1	CASSQDMLAGGREQFF
TRBV4-3	TRBJ2-1	CASSQGPSGTSLNEQFF
TRBV6-4	TRBJ2-1	CASSTGSGGNEQFF
TRBV7-3	TRBJ2-2	CASSFRAGELFF
TRBV3-1	TRBJ2-7	CASSQDAWNEQYF
TRBV29-1	TRBJ2-5	CSVVGDLTPLTQYF
TRBV27	TRBJ2-1	CASSLTSGPSSYNEQFF
TRBV7-9	TRBJ1-1	CASSLNRGYTEAFF
TRBV19	TRBJ2-5	CASSITSPGGKETQYF
TRBV2	TRBJ2-7	CATLSRTSGSYYEQYF
TRBV3-1	TRBJ2-1	CASSPTGLAAYNEQFF
TRBV3-1	TRBJ2-3	CASSQTSALLDTQYF
TRBV27	TRBJ2-4	CASSPGQGQDIQYF
TRBV7-2	TRBJ2-3	CASSAPGRGTDTQYF
TRBV28	TRBJ2-7	CASSLRGLRIYEQYF
TRBV14	TRBJ2-3	CASSHGLAGRTDTQYF
TRBV7-9	TRBJ2-5	CATRHGGTQETQYF
TRBV30	TRBJ2-5	CAWRGLAVGETQYF
TRBV7-6	TRBJ2-2	CASRGGDVNTGELFF
TRBV5-5	TRBJ2-2	CASSFWDRNTGELFF
TRBV4-3	TRBJ2-3	CASSQGVGTSGADTQYF
TRBV25-1	TRBJ2-3	CASSENFGWPGSDTQYF
TRBV7-8	TRBJ2-2	CASSLALARGRELFF
TRBV7-9	TRBJ2-7	CASSHQDRGTYEQYF
TRBV27	TRBJ2-1	CATNLLAGAPEQFF
TRBV4-3	TRBJ2-7	CASSQDRVVIYKQYF
TRBV29-1	TRBJ2-5	CSVEGGGQETQYF
TRBV5-1	TRBJ2-5	CASSLEGASGYQETQYF
TRBV20-1	TRBJ1-1	CSARGGGAFSADTEAFF
TRBV7-2	TRBJ2-5	CASSLTGYYETQYF
TRBV5-1	TRBJ1-2	CASSQGVRDAYGYTF
TRBV7-9	TRBJ1-1	CASSLVGKNTEAFF
TRBV3-1	TRBJ2-7	CASSHYYEQYF
TRBV7-8	TRBJ1-5	CASSQVGGSNQPQHF
TRBV25-1	TRBJ2-7	CASQPQGYEQYF
TRBV7-8	TRBJ2-6	CASSFLPGLALSGANVLTF
TRBV7-9	TRBJ1-6	CASSPSAGTGISYNSPLHF
TRBV12-3/TRBV12-4	TRBJ1-2	CASSLRGGRSYTF
TRBV13	TRBJ2-1	CASSLVPSGGNEQFF
TRBV4-3	TRBJ1-6	CASSQSLENSPLHF
TRBV6-5	TRBJ1-4	CASSASEGFNEKLFF
TRBV15	TRBJ2-7	CATSRDSTYEQYF
TRBV5-1	TRBJ2-7	CASSLNKGSYEQYF
TRBV9	TRBJ2-5	CASSEGDRGLRETQYF